The 26 T cell receptor beta chains below were found in one sample sequenced in a study of cytomegalovirus exposure and HLA in healthy donors (dated by TCRdb to about 2017). Receptors were amplified or captured by the immunoSEQ multiplex PCR assay. For the multiplex PCR, a mixture combining 60 forward primers for TCR Vbeta segments and 13 reverse primers for TCR Jbeta segments was used. TCRdb carries this immuneACCESS record with in-frame sequences only. Its versions omit some clonotypes, under half of them owing to an unresolved V gene in the studies checked, with the rest unexplained. Recorded for this sample are approximately 170,000 clones; more than 70% of them occurred a single time. The top ten clones comprise 4.9% of the sample. The sequencing sample was made of PBMCs. These receptors were obtained from a male donor in good health and CMV-seronegative.

The V gene is TRBV5-1, the J gene TRBJ2-5; the match to TRBD1 covers 7 bases. The V gene end was trimmed by 0 bases and the J gene end by 3 bases; junction bases not matched to a gene: 2. This CDR3 contains 14 residues. Germline V gene data show CDR1 as SGHRS and CDR2 as YFSETQ. The CDR3 is CASSLGRGKETQYF. CDR3 bases: TGCGCCAGCAGCTTGGGCAGGGGGAAAGAGACCCAGTACTTC.

This clone was counted a few times. This rearrangement joins TRBV4-1 to TRBJ1-4; D uncertain. The CDR3 has 15 residues. Trimming cost V 2 bases and J 0 bases, with 7 bases left between them. Germline-derived CDR1 and CDR2 are MGHRA and YSYEKL. CDR3 amino acids: CASSQTSTTNEKLFF. The CDR3 nucleotides read TGCGCCAGCAGCCAAACATCAACAACTAATGAAAAACTGTTTTTT.

The rearrangement joins TRBV9 to TRBJ2-7; TRBD2 might be the D (6 bases). Trimming cost V 0 bases and J 1 base, with 11 bases left between them. This CDR3 is 15 amino acids long. CDR1 SGDLS and CDR2 YYNGEE come from the germline V gene. This CDR3 is CASSVEGTDSYEQYF. The CDR3, as DNA: TGTGCCAGCAGCGTAGAAGGGACTGATTCCTACGAGCAGTACTTC.

Here the CDR3 DNA reads TGTGCCAGCAGCCCCCCGGGTAACTCCTACAATGAGCAGTTCTTC. Translating it yields CASSPPGNSYNEQFF. The V and J genes are TRBV9 and TRBJ2-1; D not resolved. The V end lost 4 bases, the J end lost 0 bases, and 11 bases lay between the germline ends. The V gene's germline CDR1 is SGDLS and CDR2 YYNGEE. CDR3 length equals 15 residues.

There are a few counts of this clone. The chain employs TRBV5-1 and TRBJ2-1; D gene ambiguous. The CDR3 sequence is 14 residues long. Germline V gene data show CDR1 as SGHRS and CDR2 as YFSETQ. V shed 2 bases and J shed 7 bases, with 13 bases lying between them. The CDR3 DNA reads as TGCGCCAGCAGCTTAGTCGGTCAAGATAATGAGCAGTTCTTC. Encoded protein: CASSLVGQDNEQFF. The variable domain in full, completed from reference TRBV5-1 and TRBJ2-1, reads KAGVTQTPRYLIKTRGQQVTLSCSPISGHRSVSWYQQTPGQGLQFLFEYFSETQRNKGNFPGRFSGRQFSNSRSEMNVSTLELGDSALYLCASSLVGQDNEQFFGPGTRLTVL.

The rearrangement uses TRBV4-1 and TRBJ2-7, with TRBD1 matching over 8 bases. This CDR3 spans 15 amino acids. Looked up from germline, CDR1 is MGHRA and CDR2 is YSYEKL. The trim removed 6 bases at V and 4 bases at J, leaving 11 bases unmatched. Here the CDR3 reads CASRLVAGGVYEQYF. CDR3 in DNA: TGCGCCAGCAGGCTCGTGGCAGGGGGCGTATACGAGCAGTACTTC.

In its sample, this clone was seen a few times. The chain combines TRBV7-9 with TRBJ2-3; 8 bases line up with TRBD2. V shed 5 bases, J shed 2 bases, and the junction held 6 bases outside the gene matches. Germline V gene data show CDR1 as SEHNR and CDR2 as FQNEAQ (reference sequence). The CDR3 totals 15 residues. CDR3 amino acids: CASSPGGTITDTQYF. In DNA, the CDR3 is TGTGCCAGCAGCCCGGGGGGGACCATCACAGATACGCAGTATTTT.

V is TRBV15 and J is TRBJ2-7; 8 bases line up with TRBD1. Germline values: CDR1 LNHNV, CDR2 YYDKDF (reference sequence). This CDR3 contains 13 residues. The junction had 6 bases not matched to a gene; V was cut back by 8 bases and J by 3 bases. The CDR3 protein is CATSGQGNYEQYF. CDR3 DNA sequence: TGTGCCACCTCAGGACAGGGAAACTACGAGCAGTACTTC. Looking up the rest from reference TRBV15 and TRBJ2-7 gives the full variable domain: DAMVIQNPRYQVTQFGKPVTLSCSQTLNHNVMYWYQQKSSQAPKLLFHYYDKDFNNEADTPDNFQSRRPNTSFCFLDIRSPGLGDTAMYLCATSGQGNYEQYFGPGTRLTVT.

The DNA of the CDR3 is TGTGCCAGCAGCCGCATCACAGGGACTAATGAAAAACTGTTTTTT. As protein: CASSRITGTNEKLFF. The gene calls are TRBV11-2 and TRBJ1-4, with D tentatively TRBD1 (6 bases). Germline V gene sequence: CDR1 SGHAT, CDR2 FQNNGV. The V end was cut by 5 bases, the J end by 2 bases, with 12 bases between. CDR3 length equals 15 residues.

The chain links TRBV7-2 to TRBJ2-2; D is possibly TRBD2 (6 bases). CDR3 size: 15 residues. The germline V gene encodes CDR1 SGHTA and CDR2 FQGNSA. Trimming removed 3 bases at V and 4 bases at J, with 12 bases between. Here the CDR3 DNA reads TGTGCCAGCAGCTTCGAGGGGAGGCGCACCGGGGAGCTGTTTTTT. It codes for CASSFEGRRTGELFF.

The chain links TRBV7-2 to TRBJ2-1; TRBD2 matches 8 bases. The CDR3 runs to 14 residues. Germline loops: CDR1 SGHTA, CDR2 FQGNSA. V was clipped by 5 bases and J by 9 bases; unmatched bases: 9. In DNA form, the CDR3 reads TGTGCCAGCAGCGCGACTACTGCGGGGGGTGAGCAGTTCTTC. Protein: CASSATTAGGEQFF. Drawing the rest from reference TRBV7-2 and TRBJ2-1, the complete variable domain is GAGVSQSPSNKVTEKGKDVELRCDPISGHTALYWYRQSLGQGLEFLIYFQGNSAPDKSGLPSDRFSAERTGGSVSTLTIQRTQQEDSAVYLCASSATTAGGEQFFGPGTRLTVL.

V is TRBV7-7 and J is TRBJ2-5; D possibly corresponds to TRBD2 (7 bases). Germline V gene data show CDR1 as SSHAT and CDR2 as FNYEAQ (reference sequence). Deletions cut 5 bases from V and 4 bases from J, with 17 bases between. The CDR3 spans 15 residues. The CDR3 loop reads CASSPSGGTRETQYF. CDR3 in DNA: TGTGCCAGCAGCCCTTCGGGGGGCACACGAGAGACCCAGTACTTC. The full variable domain, its missing parts supplied by reference TRBV7-7 and TRBJ2-5, is GAGVSQSPRYKVTKRGQDVTLRCDPISSHATLYWYQQALGQGPEFLTYFNYEAQPDKSGLPSDRFSAERPEGSISTLTIQRTEQRDSAMYRCASSPSGGTRETQYFGPGTRLLVL.

The chain joins TRBV29-1 to TRBJ2-2; D remains ambiguous. V gave up 4 bases and J gave up 5 bases, with 5 bases separating them. The CDR3 extends over 11 amino acids. The germline gives CDR1 SQVTM, CDR2 ANQGSEA. CDR3 sequence (DNA): TGCAGCGTTGTAAATACCGGGGAGCTGTTTTTT. Translating it yields CSVVNTGELFF.

The chain has TRBV6-6 and TRBJ2-5, with TRBD1 matching 10 bases. Germline CDR1 is MNHNY and CDR2 is SVGAGI (reference sequence). The CDR3 is made up of 15 amino acids. V lost 6 bases and J lost 3; bases outside the gene matches: 7. The CDR3 DNA follows: TGTGCCAGCAGCTCCCGGGACAGGGGCGAAGAGACCCAGTACTTC. Its translation is CASSSRDRGEETQYF.

The table lists this clone with a few counts. The V call is TRBV29-1, the J call TRBJ1-1, with a tentative D call TRBD1 (5 bases). The CDR3 is 14 amino acids. CDR1 and CDR2 (germline): SQVTM, ANQGSEA. Trimming shortened V by 7 bases and J by 2 bases, and 17 bases separated the two germline ends. CDR3 DNA: TGCAGCGCCGAAAAGGTCCAGGGTAACACTGAAGCTTTCTTT. Residues: CSAEKVQGNTEAFF.

This chain links TRBV11-3 with TRBJ2-1, with D perhaps TRBD2 (6 bases). The CDR3 is 15 amino acids. V lost 2 bases and J 6 bases, leaving 14 bases between the germline ends. From germline, CDR1 is SGHNT and CDR2 YENEEA. CDR3 bases: TGTGCCAGCAGCTTAAGTAGCCTGGAGGGCAATGAGCAGTTCTTC. Protein: CASSLSSLEGNEQFF.

The V gene is TRBV7-8, the J gene TRBJ2-1; 11 bases are a match to TRBD2. The germline V gene encodes CDR1 SGHVS and CDR2 FQNEAQ. The CDR3 is made up of 16 amino acids. Trimming cost V 1 base and J 5 bases; bases outside gene matches: 4. CDR3 nucleotide sequence: TGTGCCAGCAGCTTAGGCATAGCGGGGGGGGACAATGAGCAGTTCTTC. Its translation is CASSLGIAGGDNEQFF. The full variable domain, rest sourced from reference TRBV7-8 and TRBJ2-1, is GAGVSQSPRYKVAKRGQDVALRCDPISGHVSLFWYQQALGQGPEFLTYFQNEAQLDKSGLPSDRFFAERPEGSVSTLKIQRTQQEDSAVYLCASSLGIAGGDNEQFFGPGTRLTVL.

The chain uses TRBV30 and TRBJ1-2, with D hard to call. The germline CDR1 and CDR2 sequences are GTSNPN and SVGIG (reference sequence). The CDR3 extends over 13 amino acids. The ends were cut back, 0 bases at V and 4 bases at J, with 9 bases in the middle. As DNA, the CDR3 is TGTGCCTGGAGTGTAGAGGCGTTCTATGGCTACACCTTC. Translation gives CAWSVEAFYGYTF. The whole variable domain, remainder taken from reference TRBV30 and TRBJ1-2, is SQTIHQWPATLVQPVGSPLSLECTVEGTSNPNLYWYRQAAGRGLQLLFYSVGIGQISSEVPQNLSASRPQDRQFILSSKKLLLSDSGFYLCAWSVEAFYGYTFGSGTRLTVV.

The chain combines TRBV28 with TRBJ2-1; the D gene is possibly TRBD1 (7 bases). V lost 6 bases and J lost 5, with 14 bases in between. The CDR3 length is 14 residues. CDR1 and CDR2 (germline): MDHEN, SYDVKM. The CDR3 coding sequence is TGTGCCAGCAGACGACAGGGAGGCCACAATGAGCAGTTCTTC. Amino acid sequence: CASRRQGGHNEQFF. The whole variable domain, remainder taken from reference TRBV28 and TRBJ2-1, is DVKVTQSSRYLVKRTGEKVFLECVQDMDHENMFWYRQDPGLGLRLIYFSYDVKMKEKGDIPEGYSVSREKKERFSLILESASTNQTSMYLCASRRQGGHNEQFFGPGTRLTVL.

The CDR3 DNA reads as TGTGCCAGCAGCGAACAGGGGTCTATGAACACCGGGGAGCTGTTTTTT. The encoded protein is CASSEQGSMNTGELFF. This chain joins TRBV9 and TRBJ2-2; 7 bases agree with TRBD1. V lost 3 bases to trimming and J lost 1 base; unmatched junction nucleotides: 6. Germline CDR1 SGDLS, CDR2 YYNGEE. The CDR3 runs 16 residues.

DNA of the CDR3: TGTGCCAGCAGCTTTACGACAGGGATGAACACTGAAGCTTTCTTT. This translates into CASSFTTGMNTEAFF. The chain recombines TRBV5-5 with TRBJ1-1; 7 bases match TRBD1. V was pared by 2 bases and J by 0 bases, with 4 bases of the junction left unmatched. Germline-derived CDR1 and CDR2 are SGHKS and YYEKEE (reference sequence). The CDR3 extends over 15 amino acids.

The chain has TRBV6-5 and TRBJ1-1; perhaps TRBD1 as D (5 bases). Germline V CDR1 and CDR2: MNHEY, SVGAGI. V lost 0 bases, J lost 3 bases, and 14 bases lay in between. The CDR3 covers 16 residues. CDR3 protein: CASSYSGGTGYTEAFF. The CDR3 DNA reads TGTGCCAGCAGTTACTCCGGGGGGACGGGGTACACTGAAGCTTTCTTT.

CDR3: CASSLALPSTDTQYF. Here the CDR3 DNA reads TGTGCCAGCAGCTTAGCACTCCCTAGCACAGATACGCAGTATTTT. The chain links TRBV5-6 to TRBJ2-3; D is uncertain. The V gene lost 2 bases and the J gene lost 0 bases, with 10 bases spanning the gap. Germline values: CDR1 SGHDT, CDR2 YYEEEE. The CDR3 has 15 residues.

V is TRBV7-9 and J is TRBJ1-2; 10 positions agree with TRBD1. The CDR3 consists of 13 residues. Germline CDR1 reads SEHNR; CDR2 reads FQNEAQ (reference sequence). V shed 6 bases and J 8 bases; nucleotides not matched to a gene: 6. The CDR3 DNA follows: TGTGCCAGCAGGTCCGGGACAGGGGTCGGCTACACCTTC. It is translated as CASRSGTGVGYTF. Based on the CDR3 plus reference TRBV7-9 and TRBJ1-2, the full variable domain is DTGVSQNPRHKITKRGQNVTFRCDPISEHNRLYWYRQTLGQGPEFLTYFQNEAQLEKSRLLSDRFSAERPKGSFSTLEIQRTEQGDSAMYLCASRSGTGVGYTFGSGTRLTVV.

This clone was seen only once. The chain couples TRBV11-2 to TRBJ1-2; D not resolved. The germline gives CDR1 SGHAT, CDR2 FQNNGV. CDR3 length equals 15 residues. The V end lost 5 bases, the J end lost 1 base, and 14 bases lay between the germline ends. In DNA form, the CDR3 reads TGTGCCAGCAGCCCATCCGAGGGAAGTAACTATGGCTACACCTTC. Protein: CASSPSEGSNYGYTF.

As concerns this clone: The junction and the germline gene differ at one end; a read error may be behind it. The chain combines TRBV11-2 with TRBJ2-2; perhaps TRBD2 as D (6 bases). This CDR3 region has 16 residues. Germline lookup yields CDR1 SGHAT and CDR2 FQNNGV. This CDR3 reads CASSKLGGANTGELFF. The CDR3 DNA follows: TGTGCCAGCAGCAAACTCGGAGGGGCGAACACCGGGGAGTTGTTTTTT. The whole variable domain, remainder taken from reference TRBV11-2 and TRBJ2-2, is EAGVAQSPRYKIIEKRQSVAFWCNPISGHATLYWYQQILGQGPKLLIQFQNNGVVDDSQLPKDRFSAERLKGVDSTLKIQPAKLEDSAVYLCASSKLGGANTGELFFGEGSRLTVL.